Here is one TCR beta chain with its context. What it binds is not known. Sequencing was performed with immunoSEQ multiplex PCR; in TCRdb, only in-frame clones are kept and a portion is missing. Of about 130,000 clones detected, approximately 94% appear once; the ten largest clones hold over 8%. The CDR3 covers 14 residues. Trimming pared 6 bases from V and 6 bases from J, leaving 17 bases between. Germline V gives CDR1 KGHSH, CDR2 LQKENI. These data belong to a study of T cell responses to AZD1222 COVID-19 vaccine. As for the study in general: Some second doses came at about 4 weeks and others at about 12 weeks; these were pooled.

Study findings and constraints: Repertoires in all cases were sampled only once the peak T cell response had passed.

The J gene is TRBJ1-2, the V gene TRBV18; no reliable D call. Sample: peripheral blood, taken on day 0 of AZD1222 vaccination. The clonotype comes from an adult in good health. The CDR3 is CASSPTGEVHGYTF. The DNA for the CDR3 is TGTGCCAGCTCCCCGACCGGGGAAGTCCATGGCTACACCTTC.